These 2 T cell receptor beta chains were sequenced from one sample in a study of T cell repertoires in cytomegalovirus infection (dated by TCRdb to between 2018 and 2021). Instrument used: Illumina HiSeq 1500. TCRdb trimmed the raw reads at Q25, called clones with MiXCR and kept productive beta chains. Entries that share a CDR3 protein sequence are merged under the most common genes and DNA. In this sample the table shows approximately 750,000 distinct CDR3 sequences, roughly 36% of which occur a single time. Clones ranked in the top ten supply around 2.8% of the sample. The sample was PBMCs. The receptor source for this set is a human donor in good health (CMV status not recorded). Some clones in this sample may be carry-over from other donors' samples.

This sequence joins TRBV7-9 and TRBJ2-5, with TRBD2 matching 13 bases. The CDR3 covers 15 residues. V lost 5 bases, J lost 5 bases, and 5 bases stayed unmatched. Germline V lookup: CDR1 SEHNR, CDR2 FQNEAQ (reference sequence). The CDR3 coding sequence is TGTGCCAGCAGCAGTGGGACTAGCGGGACGGAGACCCAGTACTTC. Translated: CASSSGTSGTETQYF.

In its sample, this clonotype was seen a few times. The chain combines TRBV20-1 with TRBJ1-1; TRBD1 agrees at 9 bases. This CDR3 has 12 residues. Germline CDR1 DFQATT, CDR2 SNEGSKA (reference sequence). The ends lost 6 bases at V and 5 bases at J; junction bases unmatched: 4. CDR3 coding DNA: TGCAGTGCCCGGGACAGGGAAACTGAAGCTTTCTTT. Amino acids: CSARDRETEAFF.